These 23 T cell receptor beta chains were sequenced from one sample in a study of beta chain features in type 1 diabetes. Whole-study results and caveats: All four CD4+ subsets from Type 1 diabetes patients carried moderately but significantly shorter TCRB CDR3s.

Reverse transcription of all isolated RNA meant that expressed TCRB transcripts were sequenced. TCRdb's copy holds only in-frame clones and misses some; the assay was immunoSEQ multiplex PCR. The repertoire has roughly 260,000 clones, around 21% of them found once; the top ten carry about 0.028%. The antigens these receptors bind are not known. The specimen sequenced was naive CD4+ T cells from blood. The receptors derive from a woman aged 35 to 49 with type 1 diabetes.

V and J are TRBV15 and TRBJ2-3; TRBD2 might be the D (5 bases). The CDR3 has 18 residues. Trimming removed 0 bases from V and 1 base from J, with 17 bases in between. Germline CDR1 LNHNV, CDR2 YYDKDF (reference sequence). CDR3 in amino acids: CATSRDPPGSWGTDTQYF. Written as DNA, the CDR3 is TGTGCCACCAGCAGAGATCCACCGGGAAGCTGGGGCACAGATACGCAGTATTTT.

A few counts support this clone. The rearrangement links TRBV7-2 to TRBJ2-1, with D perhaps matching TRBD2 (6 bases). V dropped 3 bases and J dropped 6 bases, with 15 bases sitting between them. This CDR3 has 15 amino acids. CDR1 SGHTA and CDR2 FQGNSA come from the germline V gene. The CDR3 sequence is CASSFGGEPPNEQFF. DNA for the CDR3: TGTGCCAGCAGCTTCGGGGGAGAGCCCCCCAATGAGCAGTTCTTC.

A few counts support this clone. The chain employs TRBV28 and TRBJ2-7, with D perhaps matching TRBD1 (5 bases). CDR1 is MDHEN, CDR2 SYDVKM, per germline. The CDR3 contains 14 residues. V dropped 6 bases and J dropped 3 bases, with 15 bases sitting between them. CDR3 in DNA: TGTGCCAGCAGGCAGGGCTTTGGTGACTACGAGCAGTACTTC. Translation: CASRQGFGDYEQYF.

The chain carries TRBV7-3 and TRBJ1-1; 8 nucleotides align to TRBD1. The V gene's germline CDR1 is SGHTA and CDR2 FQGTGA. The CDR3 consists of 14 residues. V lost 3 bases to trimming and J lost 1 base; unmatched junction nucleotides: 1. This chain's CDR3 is CASSLQGANTEAFF. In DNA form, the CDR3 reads TGTGCCAGCAGCTTGCAGGGGGCGAACACTGAAGCTTTCTTT.

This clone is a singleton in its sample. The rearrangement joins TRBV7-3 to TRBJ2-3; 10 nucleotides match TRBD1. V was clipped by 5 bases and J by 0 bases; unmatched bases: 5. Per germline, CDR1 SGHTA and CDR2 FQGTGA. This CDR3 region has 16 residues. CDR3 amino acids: CASSRQGAPSTDTQYF. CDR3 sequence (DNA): TGTGCCAGCAGCCGACAGGGGGCACCCAGCACAGATACGCAGTATTTT.

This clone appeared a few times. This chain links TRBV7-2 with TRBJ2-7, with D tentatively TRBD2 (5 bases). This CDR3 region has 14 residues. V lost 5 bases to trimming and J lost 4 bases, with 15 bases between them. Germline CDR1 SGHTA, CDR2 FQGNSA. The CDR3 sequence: CASSRAGGPYEQYF. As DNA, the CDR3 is TGTGCCAGCAGCCGGGCAGGAGGCCCTTACGAGCAGTACTTC.

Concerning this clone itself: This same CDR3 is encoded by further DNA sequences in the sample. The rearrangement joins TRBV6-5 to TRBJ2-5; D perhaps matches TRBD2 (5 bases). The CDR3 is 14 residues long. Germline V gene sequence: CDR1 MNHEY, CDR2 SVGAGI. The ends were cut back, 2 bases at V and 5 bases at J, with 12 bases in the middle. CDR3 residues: CASSYGSGEETQYF. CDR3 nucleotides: TGTGCCAGCAGTTACGGCAGTGGGGAGGAGACCCAGTACTTC.

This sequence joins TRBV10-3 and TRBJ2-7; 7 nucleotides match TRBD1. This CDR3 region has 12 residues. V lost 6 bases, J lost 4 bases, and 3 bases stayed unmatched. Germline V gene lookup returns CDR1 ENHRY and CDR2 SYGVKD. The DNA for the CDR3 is TGTGCCATCAGCCCGGGACAGTACGAGCAGTACTTC. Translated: CAISPGQYEQYF.

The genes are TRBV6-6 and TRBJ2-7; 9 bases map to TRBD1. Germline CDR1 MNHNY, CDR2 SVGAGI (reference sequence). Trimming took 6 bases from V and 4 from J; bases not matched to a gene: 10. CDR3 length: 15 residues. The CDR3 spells CASRPRPGQGYEQYF. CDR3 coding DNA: TGTGCCAGCAGACCCCGCCCGGGACAGGGATACGAGCAGTACTTC.

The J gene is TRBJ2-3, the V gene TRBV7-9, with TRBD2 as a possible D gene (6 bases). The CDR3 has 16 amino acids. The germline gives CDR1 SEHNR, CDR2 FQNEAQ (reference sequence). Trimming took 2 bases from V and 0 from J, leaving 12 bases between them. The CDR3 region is CASSLTAGLSTDTQYF. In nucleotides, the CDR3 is TGTGCCAGCAGCTTAACGGCGGGGCTTAGCACAGATACGCAGTATTTT.

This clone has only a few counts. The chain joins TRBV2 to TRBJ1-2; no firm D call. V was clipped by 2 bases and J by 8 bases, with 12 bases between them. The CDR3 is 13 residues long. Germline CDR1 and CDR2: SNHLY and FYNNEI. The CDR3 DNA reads TGTGCCAGCAGTGAAAGGTACGGGAACGGCTACACCTTC. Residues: CASSERYGNGYTF.

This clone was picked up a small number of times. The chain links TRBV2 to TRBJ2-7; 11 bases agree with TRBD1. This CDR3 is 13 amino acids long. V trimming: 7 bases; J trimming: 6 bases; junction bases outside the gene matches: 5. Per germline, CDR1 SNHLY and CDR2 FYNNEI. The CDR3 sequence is CASTGQGVSEQYF. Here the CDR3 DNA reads TGTGCCAGCACGGGACAGGGGGTATCCGAGCAGTACTTC. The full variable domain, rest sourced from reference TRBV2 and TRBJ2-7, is EPEVTQTPSHQVTQMGQEVILRCVPISNHLYFYWYRQILGQKVEFLVSFYNNEISEKSEIFDDQFSVERPDGSNFTLKIRSTKLEDSAMYFCASTGQGVSEQYFGPGTRLTVT.

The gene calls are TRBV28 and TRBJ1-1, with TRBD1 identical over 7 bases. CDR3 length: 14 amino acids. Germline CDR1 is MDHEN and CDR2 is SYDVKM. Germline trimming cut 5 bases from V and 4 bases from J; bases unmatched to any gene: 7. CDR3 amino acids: CASSKGARGTEAFF. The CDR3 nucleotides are TGTGCCAGCAGTAAGGGGGCGCGGGGCACTGAAGCTTTCTTT.

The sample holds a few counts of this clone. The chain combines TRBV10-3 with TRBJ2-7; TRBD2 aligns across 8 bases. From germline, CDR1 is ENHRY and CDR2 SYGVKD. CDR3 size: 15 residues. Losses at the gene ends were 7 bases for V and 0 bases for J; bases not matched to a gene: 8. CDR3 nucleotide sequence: TGTGCCATCACTAGGACTAGCTCGAGCTCCTACGAGCAGTACTTC. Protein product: CAITRTSSSSYEQYF.

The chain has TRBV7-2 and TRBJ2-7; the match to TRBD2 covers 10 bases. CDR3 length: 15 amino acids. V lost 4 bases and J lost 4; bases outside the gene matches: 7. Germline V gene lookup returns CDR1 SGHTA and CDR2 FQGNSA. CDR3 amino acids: CASSSASGGFYEQYF. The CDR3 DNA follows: TGTGCCAGCAGCTCGGCTAGCGGGGGATTTTACGAGCAGTACTTC.

CDR3 loop: CASSREQGRNTEAFF. The CDR3 region has the DNA TGTGCCAGCTCACGAGAACAGGGGAGGAACACTGAAGCTTTCTTT. The chain combines TRBV18 with TRBJ1-1; TRBD1 agrees at 7 bases. The CDR3 covers 15 residues. Per the germline V gene, CDR1 is KGHSH and CDR2 is LQKENI. V trimming: 4 bases; J trimming: 1 base; junction bases outside the gene matches: 6.

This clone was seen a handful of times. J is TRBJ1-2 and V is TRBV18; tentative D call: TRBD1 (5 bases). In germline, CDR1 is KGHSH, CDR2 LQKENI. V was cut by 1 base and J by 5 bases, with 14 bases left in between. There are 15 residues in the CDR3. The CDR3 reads CASSPLVDSLYGYTF. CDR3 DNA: TGTGCCAGCTCACCACTTGTAGACAGCCTATATGGCTACACCTTC. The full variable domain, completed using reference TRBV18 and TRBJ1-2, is NAGVMQNPRHLVRRRGQEARLRCSPMKGHSHVYWYRQLPEEGLKFMVYLQKENIIDESGMPKERFSAEFPKEGPSILRIQQVVRGDSAAYFCASSPLVDSLYGYTFGSGTRLTVV.

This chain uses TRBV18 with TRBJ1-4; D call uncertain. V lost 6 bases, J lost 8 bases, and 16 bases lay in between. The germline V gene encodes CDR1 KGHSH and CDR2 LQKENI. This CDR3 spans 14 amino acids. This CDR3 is CASSPDLSGEKLFF. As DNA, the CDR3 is TGTGCCAGCTCTCCCGACCTGTCCGGGGAAAAACTGTTTTTT. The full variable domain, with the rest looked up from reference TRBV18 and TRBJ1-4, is NAGVMQNPRHLVRRRGQEARLRCSPMKGHSHVYWYRQLPEEGLKFMVYLQKENIIDESGMPKERFSAEFPKEGPSILRIQQVVRGDSAAYFCASSPDLSGEKLFFGSGTQLSVL.

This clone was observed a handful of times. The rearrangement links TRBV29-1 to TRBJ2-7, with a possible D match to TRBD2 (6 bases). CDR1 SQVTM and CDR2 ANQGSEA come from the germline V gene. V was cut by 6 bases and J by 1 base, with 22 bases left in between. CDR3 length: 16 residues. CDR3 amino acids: CSVVEGRRSRSYEQYF. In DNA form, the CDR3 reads TGCAGCGTCGTCGAGGGGAGGAGGTCTAGGTCCTACGAGCAGTACTTC.

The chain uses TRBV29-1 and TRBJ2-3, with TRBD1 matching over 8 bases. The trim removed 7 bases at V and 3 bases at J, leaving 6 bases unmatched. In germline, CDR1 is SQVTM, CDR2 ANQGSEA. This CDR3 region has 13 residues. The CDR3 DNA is TGCAGCGCCAAGGACAGGGTGACAGATACGCAGTATTTT. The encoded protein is CSAKDRVTDTQYF.

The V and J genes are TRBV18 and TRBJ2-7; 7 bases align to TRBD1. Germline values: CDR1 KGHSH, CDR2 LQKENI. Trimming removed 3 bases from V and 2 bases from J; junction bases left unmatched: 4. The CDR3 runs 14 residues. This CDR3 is CASSPGTVTYEQYF. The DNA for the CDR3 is TGTGCCAGCTCACCCGGGACAGTGACCTACGAGCAGTACTTC.

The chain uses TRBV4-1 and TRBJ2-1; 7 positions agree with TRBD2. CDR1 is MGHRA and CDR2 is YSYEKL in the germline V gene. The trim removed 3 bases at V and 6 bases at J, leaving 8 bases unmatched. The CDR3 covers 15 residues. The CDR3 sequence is CASSQLTSRANEQFF. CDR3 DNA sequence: TGCGCCAGCAGCCAGCTGACTAGCCGGGCCAATGAGCAGTTCTTC.

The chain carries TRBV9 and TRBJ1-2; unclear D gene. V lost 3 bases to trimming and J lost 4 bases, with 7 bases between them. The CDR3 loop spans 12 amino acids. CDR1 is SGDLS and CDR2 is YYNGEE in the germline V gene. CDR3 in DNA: TGTGCCAGCAGCGCAAGCCCCTATGGCTACACCTTC. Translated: CASSASPYGYTF.